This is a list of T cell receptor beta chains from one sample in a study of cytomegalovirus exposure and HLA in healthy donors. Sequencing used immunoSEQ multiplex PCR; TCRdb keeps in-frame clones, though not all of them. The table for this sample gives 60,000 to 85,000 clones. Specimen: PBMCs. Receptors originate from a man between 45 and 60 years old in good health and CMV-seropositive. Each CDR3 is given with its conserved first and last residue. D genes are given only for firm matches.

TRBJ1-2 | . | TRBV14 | CASSQDRGGPHYGYTF | TGTGCCAGCAGCCAAGATCGCGGCGGGCCCCACTATGGCTACACCTTC
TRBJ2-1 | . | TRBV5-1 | CASSLDRGRDNEQFF | TGCGCCAGCAGCTTGGATAGGGGTAGAGACAATGAGCAGTTCTTC
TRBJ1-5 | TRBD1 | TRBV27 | CASSRTGGLPQHF | TGTGCCAGCAGCCGGACAGGGGGTCTCCCCCAGCATTTT
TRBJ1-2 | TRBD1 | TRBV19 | CASTMGQGQIFGGYTF | TGTGCCAGTACCATGGGACAGGGGCAAATCTTCGGGGGCTACACCTTC
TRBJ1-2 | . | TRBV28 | CASRDTKYGYTF | TGTGCCAGCCGGGACACTAAATATGGCTACACCTTC
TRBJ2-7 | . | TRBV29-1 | CSVEDITSMYF | TGCAGCGTTGAAGACATTACGAGCATGTACTTC
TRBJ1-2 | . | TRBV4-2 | CASSQDRQDGYTF | TGTGCCAGCAGCCAAGATAGGCAGGATGGCTACACCTTC
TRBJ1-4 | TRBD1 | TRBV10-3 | CAISEQDREKKLFF | TGTGCCATCAGTGAACAGGACAGGGAGAAAAAACTGTTTTTT
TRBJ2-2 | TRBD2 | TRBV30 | CAWSPLGGVGGELFF | TGTGCCTGGAGCCCCCTGGGGGGGGTCGGCGGGGAGCTGTTTTTT
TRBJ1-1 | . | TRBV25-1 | CASSPSGSGTEAFF | TGTGCCAGCAGTCCCTCGGGAAGTGGGACTGAAGCTTTCTTT
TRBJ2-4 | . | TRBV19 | CASSIGQIRATLAKNIQYF | TGTGCCAGTAGTATTGGACAGATCAGGGCGACCCTAGCCAAAAACATTCAGTACTTC
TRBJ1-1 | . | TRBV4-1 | CASSQGGGQNTEAFF | TGCGCCAGCAGCCAAGGGGGGGGACAGAACACTGAAGCTTTCTTT
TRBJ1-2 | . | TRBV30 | CAWSVQRGVVYGYTF | TGTGCCTGGAGTGTACAAAGGGGTGTCGTCTATGGCTACACCTTC
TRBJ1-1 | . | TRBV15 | CATSRDMGRTEAFF | TGTGCCACCAGCAGAGATATGGGGAGAACTGAAGCTTTCTTT
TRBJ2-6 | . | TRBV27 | CASSRQRRSGANVLTF | TGTGCCAGCAGTAGACAGCGAAGATCTGGGGCCAACGTCCTGACTTTC
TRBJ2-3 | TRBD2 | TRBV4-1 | CASSQDRSGGVPSTDTQYF | TGCGCCAGCAGCCAAGATCGGAGCGGGGGGGTCCCAAGCACAGATACGCAGTATTTT
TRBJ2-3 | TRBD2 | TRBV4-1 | CASSQASSGGLLDTQYF | TGCGCCAGCAGCCAAGCTAGTAGCGGGGGCCTGCTGGATACGCAGTATTTT
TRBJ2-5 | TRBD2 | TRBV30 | CAWNPGGQETQYF | TGTGCCTGGAACCCCGGGGGGCAAGAGACCCAGTACTTC
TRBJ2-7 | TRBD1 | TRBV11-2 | CASSSLRGQAEQYF | TGTGCCAGCAGCTCCTTAAGGGGACAGGCCGAGCAGTACTTC
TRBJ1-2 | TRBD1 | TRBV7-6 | CASSLGGDRNYNYGYTF | TGTGCCAGCAGCTTAGGTGGGGACAGAAATTATAACTATGGCTACACCTTC
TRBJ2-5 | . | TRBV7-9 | CASSLGNGKETQYF | TGTGCCAGCAGCTTAGGGAACGGGAAAGAGACCCAGTACTTC
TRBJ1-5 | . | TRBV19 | CASSIGGGRQPQHF | TGTGCCAGTAGTATCGGGGGCGGGAGGCAGCCCCAGCATTTT
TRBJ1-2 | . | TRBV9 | CASSLGRGGYGYTF | TGTGCCAGCAGCTTAGGACGGGGGGGCTATGGCTACACCTTC
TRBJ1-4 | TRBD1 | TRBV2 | CASRGQGAPNEKLFF | TGTGCCAGCAGGGGACAGGGGGCGCCTAATGAAAAACTGTTTTTT
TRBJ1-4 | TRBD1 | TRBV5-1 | CASSLWDRGNEKLFF | TGCGCCAGCAGCTTATGGGACAGGGGGAATGAAAAACTGTTTTTT
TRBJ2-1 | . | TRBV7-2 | CASSPRLQRGEQFF | TGTGCCAGCAGCCCCCGGCTCCAACGGGGTGAGCAGTTCTTC
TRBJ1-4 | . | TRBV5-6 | CASSWQGRANEKLFF | TGTGCCAGCAGTTGGCAGGGTCGGGCTAATGAAAAACTGTTTTTT
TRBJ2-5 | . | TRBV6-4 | CASSEESRGTQYF | TGTGCCAGCAGTGAGGAATCAAGGGGGACCCAGTACTTC
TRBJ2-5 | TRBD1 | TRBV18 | CASSRQGQETQYF | TGTGCCAGCTCCCGACAGGGGCAAGAGACCCAGTACTTC
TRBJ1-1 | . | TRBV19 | CASSIEEGMNTEAFF | TGTGCCAGTAGTATAGAGGAGGGGATGAACACTGAAGCTTTCTTT
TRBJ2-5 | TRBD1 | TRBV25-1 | CASSPGQGPETQYF | TGTGCCAGCAGCCCGGGACAGGGGCCGGAGACCCAGTACTTC
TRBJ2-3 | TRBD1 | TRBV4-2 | CASSQARQGPYTQYF | TGTGCCAGCAGCCAAGCCCGACAGGGTCCCTATACGCAGTATTTT
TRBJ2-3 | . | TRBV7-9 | CASSPTRRGPYTDTQYF | TGTGCCAGCAGCCCCACGAGGCGGGGGCCTTACACAGATACGCAGTATTTT
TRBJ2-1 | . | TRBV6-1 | CASSEVSSYNEQFF | TGTGCCAGCAGTGAGGTCAGTTCCTACAATGAGCAGTTCTTC
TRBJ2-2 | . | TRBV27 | CASSLALTNTGELFF | TGTGCCAGCAGTTTGGCCCTTACGAACACCGGGGAGCTGTTTTTT
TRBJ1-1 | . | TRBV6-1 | CASRAQGALTEAFF | TGTGCCAGCAGAGCTCAGGGCGCGTTGACTGAAGCTTTCTTT
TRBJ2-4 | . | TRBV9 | CASSVDLEGNIQYF | TGTGCCAGCAGCGTAGACCTCGAGGGAAACATTCAGTACTTC
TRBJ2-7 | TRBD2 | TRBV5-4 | CASSFFRREYHEQYF | TGTGCCAGCAGCTTTTTCCGGCGGGAGTACCACGAGCAGTACTTC
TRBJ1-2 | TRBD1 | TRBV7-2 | CASSLSGTGVSYGYTF | TGTGCCAGCAGCTTATCCGGGACAGGGGTCAGTTATGGCTACACCTTC
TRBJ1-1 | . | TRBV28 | CASKRGSSEAFF | TGTGCCAGCAAAAGAGGGTCTTCCGAAGCTTTCTTT
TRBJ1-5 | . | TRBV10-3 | CAISERQVANQPQHF | TGTGCCATCAGTGAACGACAGGTGGCGAATCAGCCCCAGCATTTT
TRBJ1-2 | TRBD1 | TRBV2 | CASSPGQDSYTF | TGTGCCAGCAGTCCGGGACAGGATAGCTACACCTTC
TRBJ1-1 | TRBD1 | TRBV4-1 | CASSQDLSGTGYGGSTEAFF | TGCGCCAGCAGCCAAGATCTTTCCGGGACAGGGTACGGGGGCAGCACTGAAGCTTTCTTT
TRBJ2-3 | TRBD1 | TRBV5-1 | CASSWTPGQGASDTQYF | TGCGCCAGCAGCTGGACGCCGGGACAGGGGGCATCCGATACGCAGTATTTT
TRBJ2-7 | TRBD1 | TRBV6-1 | CASKVDRSSYEQYF | TGTGCCAGCAAGGTGGACAGGAGCTCCTACGAGCAGTACTTC
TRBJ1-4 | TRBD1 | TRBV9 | CASTRTGGNEKLFF | TGTGCCAGCACCAGGACAGGGGGTAATGAAAAACTGTTTTTT
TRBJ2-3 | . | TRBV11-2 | CASSPPRGTRGNTQYF | TGTGCCAGCAGCCCCCCCCGAGGAACCCGGGGAAATACGCAGTATTTT
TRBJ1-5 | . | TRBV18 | CASSGGVSNQPQHF | TGTGCCAGCTCTGGGGGCGTGAGCAATCAGCCCCAGCATTTT
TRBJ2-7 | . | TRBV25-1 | CASSDPRERTYEQYF | TGTGCCAGCAGTGATCCCCGGGAGAGGACCTACGAGCAGTACTTC
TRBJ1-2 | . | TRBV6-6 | CASSSSRAGNYGYTF | TGTGCCAGCAGCTCCAGCAGGGCAGGCAACTATGGCTACACCTTC
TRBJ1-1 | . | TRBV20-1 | CSARVGVQAFF | TGCAGTGCTAGAGTCGGGGTTCAAGCTTTCTTT
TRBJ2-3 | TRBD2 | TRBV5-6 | CASSFPSGVRADTQYF | TGTGCCAGCAGCTTCCCTAGCGGGGTTCGGGCAGATACGCAGTATTTT
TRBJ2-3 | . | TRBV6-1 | CASRWERGDTQYF | TGTGCCAGCAGGTGGGAAAGGGGTGATACGCAGTATTTT
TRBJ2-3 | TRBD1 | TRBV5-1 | CASRIEGAGDTQYF | TGCGCCAGCAGAATAGAGGGGGCAGGAGATACGCAGTATTTT